This passage covers 3 T cell receptor beta chains from one sample sequenced in a study of CD8 T cells in Susac syndrome. Reverse transcription of roughly 0.5 to 1 ug RNA used random hexamers. TCRdb recomputed calls from the immunoSEQ multiplex PCR reads with MiXCR, one row per CDR3 protein. The table has 200,000 to 250,000 distinct CDR3 sequences, 85% to 95% seen once. Sequencing used CD4+ T cells from PBMCs. All receptors come from a human donor with Susac syndrome.

The V and J genes are TRBV6-5 and TRBJ1-2; 10 nucleotides match TRBD1. After removal of 4 bases from V and 6 bases from J, the junction contained 8 bases not matched to a gene. There are 15 residues in the CDR3. CDR1 is MNHEY, CDR2 SVGAGI, per germline. This CDR3 reads CASSFNRDRGHGYTF. DNA for the CDR3: TGTGCCAGCAGTTTTAACCGGGACAGGGGCCATGGCTACACCTTC.

V and J are TRBV18 and TRBJ2-5, with a possible D match to TRBD1 (6 bases). Germline V CDR1 and CDR2: KGHSH, LQKENI. V lost 5 bases, J lost 2 bases, and 18 bases lay in between. This CDR3 is 16 amino acids long. CDR3 in DNA: TGTGCCAGCTCAACACTAAGGACAGTGGGACAAGAGACCCAGTACTTC. Translating it yields CASSTLRTVGQETQYF.

J is TRBJ1-1 and V is TRBV20-1, with D maybe TRBD1 (6 bases). The V gene lost 0 bases and the J gene lost 1 base, with 15 bases spanning the gap. This CDR3 region has 16 residues. Germline loops: CDR1 DFQATT, CDR2 SNEGSKA (reference sequence). CDR3 sequence: CSARDLSGAWNTEAFF. DNA for the CDR3: TGCAGTGCTAGAGATCTATCAGGGGCATGGAACACTGAAGCTTTCTTT.